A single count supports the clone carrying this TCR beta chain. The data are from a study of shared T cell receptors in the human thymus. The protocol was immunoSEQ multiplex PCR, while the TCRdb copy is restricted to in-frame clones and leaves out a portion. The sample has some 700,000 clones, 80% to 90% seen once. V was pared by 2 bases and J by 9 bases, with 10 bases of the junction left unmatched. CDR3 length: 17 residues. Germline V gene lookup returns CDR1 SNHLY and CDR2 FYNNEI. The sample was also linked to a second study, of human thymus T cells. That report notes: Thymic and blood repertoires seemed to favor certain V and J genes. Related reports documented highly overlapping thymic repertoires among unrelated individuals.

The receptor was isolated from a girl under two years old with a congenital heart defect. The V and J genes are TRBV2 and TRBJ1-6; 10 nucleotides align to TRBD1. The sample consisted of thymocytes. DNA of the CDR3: TGTGCCAGCAGTGAAACCGTCGGGACAGGGGAGTGTTCACCCCTCCACTTT. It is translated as CASSETVGTGECSPLHF. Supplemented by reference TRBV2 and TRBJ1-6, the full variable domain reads EPEVTQTPSHQVTQMGQEVILRCVPISNHLYFYWYRQILGQKVEFLVSFYNNEISEKSEIFDDQFSVERPDGSNFTLKIRSTKLEDSAMYFCASSETVGTGECSPLHFGNGTRLTVT.